These 28 T cell receptor beta chains were all obtained from the same sample, sequenced in a study of patients and donors after allogeneic stem cell transplantation. TCRdb re-derived calls from the RT-PCR reads in MiXCR, one entry per CDR3 protein. Here the sample spans roughly 150,000 distinct CDR3 sequences, about a quarter being singletons. Sequencing was performed on blood, either unsorted or a sorted T cell fraction (not recorded which). The receptors stem from a human donor who was either an allogeneic HSCT recipient or a stem cell or donor lymphocyte infusion donor (not recorded which). It is not recorded whose cells these are; they may come from a transplant donor.

This chain connects TRBV5-5 to TRBJ2-2, with 10 bases lining up with TRBD1. The CDR3 extends over 17 amino acids. Germline lookup yields CDR1 SGHKS and CDR2 YYEKEE (reference sequence). V trimming: 5 bases; J trimming: 7 bases; junction bases outside the gene matches: 14. The CDR3 spells CASRSYDRGLWNGELFF. The DNA for the CDR3 is TGTGCCAGCAGGTCTTACGACAGGGGGCTATGGAACGGGGAGCTGTTTTTT.

This clonotype was counted only a few times. This chain uses TRBV7-9 with TRBJ2-7; no clear D gene. Trimming shortened V by 0 bases and J by 0 bases, and 6 bases separated the two germline ends. Germline V CDR1 and CDR2: SEHNR, FQNEAQ (reference sequence). The CDR3 is 14 amino acids. The CDR3 region is CASSLADTSYEQYF. DNA for the CDR3: TGTGCCAGCAGCTTAGCCGACACCTCCTACGAGCAGTACTTC. The entire variable domain, with the rest obtained from reference TRBV7-9 and TRBJ2-7, is as follows: DTGVSQNPRHKITKRGQNVTFRCDPISEHNRLYWYRQTLGQGPEFLTYFQNEAQLEKSRLLSDRFSAERPKGSFSTLEIQRTEQGDSAMYLCASSLADTSYEQYFGPGTRLTVT.

The sample holds many counts of this clonotype. The rearrangement links TRBV18 to TRBJ1-1; 8 bases map to TRBD1. CDR1 and CDR2 from the germline V gene are KGHSH and LQKENI. The V segment lost 5 bases and the J segment 0 bases; nucleotides outside the gene matches: 2. The CDR3 loop spans 14 amino acids. In DNA, the CDR3 is TGTGCCAGCTCAATCAGGGGGCTGAACACTGAAGCTTTCTTT. Protein: CASSIRGLNTEAFF.

This chain uses TRBV14 with TRBJ2-5, with TRBD2 as a possible D gene (5 bases). Trimming cost V 4 bases and J 3 bases, with 12 bases left between them. Looked up from germline, CDR1 is SGHDN and CDR2 is FVKESK. The CDR3 consists of 14 residues. The CDR3 protein is CASSPFSREETQYF. The CDR3 coding sequence is TGTGCCAGCAGCCCCTTTTCGAGGGAAGAGACCCAGTACTTC.

The chain has TRBV12-3 or TRBV12-4 and TRBJ1-2; perhaps TRBD1 as D (5 bases). This CDR3 is built from 15 residues. V gave up 7 bases and J gave up 8 bases, with 23 bases separating them. DNA for the CDR3: TGTGCCAGCACTCCTTACCCACAGGCCTTGGGGGGCTACACCTTC. Translated, it gives CASTPYPQALGGYTF.

A few counts support this clonotype. V gene TRBV5-5 combines with J gene TRBJ2-1, with D possibly TRBD2 on 6 matching bases. The length of the CDR3 is 13 residues. Germline V gene lookup returns CDR1 SGHKS and CDR2 YYEKEE (reference sequence). The V and J ends lost 4 bases and 10 bases respectively, with 15 bases between them. CDR3 sequence: CASSTGTWEEQFF. As DNA, the CDR3 is TGTGCCAGCAGCACCGGGACTTGGGAAGAGCAGTTCTTC.

The chain employs TRBV5-1 and TRBJ2-7; D is possibly TRBD1 (6 bases). Germline V gene lookup returns CDR1 SGHRS and CDR2 YFSETQ. Between the trimmed V and J ends, which lost 2 bases and 5 bases, there was a span of 11 bases. This CDR3 region has 13 residues. CDR3: CASSFKQGHEQYF. CDR3 in DNA: TGCGCCAGCAGCTTCAAACAGGGCCACGAGCAGTACTTC.

In this sample, this clonotype turned up a few times. The rearrangement links TRBV12-3 or TRBV12-4 to TRBJ1-3, with 9 bases fitting TRBD1. The CDR3 is 13 residues long. V was clipped by 10 bases and J by 6 bases; unmatched bases: 7. For the CDR3, the DNA is TGTGCCACCGGGACAGGGCCCCTAAACACCATATATTTT. As protein: CATGTGPLNTIYF.

CDR3 DNA: TGTGCCAGCATGATGAGCGGACAAAGCACAGATACGCAGTATTTT. It codes for CASMMSGQSTDTQYF. The genes are TRBV6-5 and TRBJ2-3; D possibly matches TRBD1 or TRBD2 (5 bases each). Per germline, CDR1 MNHEY and CDR2 SVGAGI. The CDR3 length is 15 residues. Trimming shortened V by 7 bases and J by 0 bases, and 14 bases separated the two germline ends.

Here the CDR3 reads CASSARVGNQPQHF. The DNA of the CDR3 is TGTGCCAGCAGTGCGAGGGTGGGCAATCAGCCCCAGCATTTT. The chain uses TRBV28 and TRBJ1-5; no clear D. Trimming removed 5 bases from V and 2 bases from J, with 10 bases in between. The CDR3 totals 14 residues. From germline, CDR1 is MDHEN and CDR2 SYDVKM.

This clonotype has a count of ten or more. The chain joins TRBV20-1 to TRBJ1-1; no clear D gene. CDR1 and CDR2 (germline): DFQATT, SNEGSKA (reference sequence). Deletions cut 0 bases from V and 1 base from J, with 6 bases between. The CDR3 runs 13 residues. DNA for the CDR3: TGCAGTGCTAGAGATAATACGAACACTGAAGCTTTCTTT. Translated: CSARDNTNTEAFF.

V usage is TRBV12-3 or TRBV12-4 and J usage is TRBJ2-2; D tentatively fits TRBD1 or TRBD2 (5 bases each). The CDR3 runs to 16 residues. V lost 7 bases and J lost 2, with 17 bases in between. CDR3 nucleotide sequence: TGTGCCAGCACTCGGACGGGACGAGTAAACACCGGGGAGCTGTTTTTT. It is translated as CASTRTGRVNTGELFF.

This chain uses TRBV2 with TRBJ1-5; maybe TRBD1 (6 bases). V shed 3 bases and J shed 7 bases, with 10 bases lying between them. Per germline, CDR1 SNHLY and CDR2 FYNNEI. This CDR3 comprises 13 residues. The DNA of the CDR3 is TGTGCCAGCAGTGATACAGGGTCCCAGCCCCAGCATTTT. This encodes CASSDTGSQPQHF.

This clonotype was seen only a few times. This chain joins TRBV11-1 and TRBJ1-4, with no clear D. Germline V gives CDR1 SGHAT, CDR2 FQDESV (reference sequence). Deletions cut 5 bases from V and 5 bases from J, with 18 bases between. The CDR3 length is 16 residues. Written as DNA, the CDR3 is TGTGCCAGCAGCCGACGATTTGACCGAAAAAATGAAAAACTGTTTTTT. Translated, it gives CASSRRFDRKNEKLFF.

This clonotype was counted only a few times. This chain joins TRBV4-3 and TRBJ2-7, with 11 bases aligning to TRBD1. V was pared by 0 bases and J by 3 bases, with 1 base of the junction left unmatched. The CDR3 length is 15 residues. Germline V gene lookup returns CDR1 LGHNA and CDR2 YSLEER. DNA for the CDR3: TGCGCCAGCAGCCAAGAGGACAGGGGGCTCTACGAGCAGTACTTC. Protein sequence: CASSQEDRGLYEQYF.

The genes are TRBV5-1 and TRBJ2-3; possibly TRBD1 for D (6 bases). Germline V gene sequence: CDR1 SGHRS, CDR2 YFSETQ. The V and J ends lost 1 base and 2 bases respectively, with 17 bases between them. This CDR3 spans 17 amino acids. The CDR3 reads CASSLRWQGPPTDTQYF. The CDR3 DNA is TGCGCCAGCAGCTTGAGGTGGCAGGGGCCCCCCACAGATACGCAGTATTTT.

The table lists this clonotype with a few counts. The chain combines TRBV5-1 with TRBJ2-5; possibly TRBD2 for D (6 bases). There are 13 residues in the CDR3. Germline-derived CDR1 and CDR2 are SGHRS and YFSETQ. V was cut by 2 bases and J by 3 bases, with 8 bases left in between. The CDR3: CASSLIAEETQYF. The DNA of the CDR3 is TGCGCCAGCAGCTTAATAGCGGAAGAGACCCAGTACTTC.

Notes on this clonotype: A much more abundant neighbour one base away suggests this may be a read error. J is TRBJ1-6 and V is TRBV2; 7 bases match TRBD1. Germline CDR1 reads SNHLY; CDR2 reads FYNNEI. The CDR3 consists of 19 residues. The CDR3: CASSEAGQTLSSYNTPLHF. CDR3 DNA sequence: TGTGCCAGCAGTGAAGCGGGACAGACCCTTAGCTCCTATAATACACCCCTCCACTTT.

This clonotype turned up a few times. The rearrangement links TRBV6-5 to TRBJ1-1, with D unclear. V dropped 0 bases and J dropped 5 bases, with 10 bases sitting between them. The CDR3 has 14 amino acids. Looked up from germline, CDR1 is MNHEY and CDR2 is SVGAGI. CDR3 residues: CASSYSYQATEAFF. Written as DNA, the CDR3 is TGTGCCAGCAGTTACTCGTACCAGGCTACTGAAGCTTTCTTT.

The chain employs TRBV6-5 and TRBJ2-7; D perhaps matches TRBD1 (6 bases). Trimming shortened V by 6 bases and J by 3 bases, and 12 bases separated the two germline ends. Germline V gene data show CDR1 as MNHEY and CDR2 as SVGAGI. This CDR3 spans 13 amino acids. The CDR3 loop is CASRGQTDYEQYF. The DNA for the CDR3 is TGTGCCAGCAGAGGACAGACTGACTACGAGCAGTACTTC.

This clonotype came up a few times. The genes are TRBV9 and TRBJ2-5, with D hard to call. The V and J ends lost 1 base and 3 bases respectively, with 7 bases between them. The CDR3 totals 13 residues. Germline assignment: CDR1 SGDLS and CDR2 YYNGEE. The CDR3 loop is CASSVTSKETQYF. The CDR3 bases are TGTGCCAGCAGCGTAACATCTAAAGAGACCCAGTACTTC.

Of note for this clonotype: This may come from a read error, since a much larger clone is one base off. The conserved phenylalanine or tryptophan normally closing the CDR3 is absent here, so this likely arose from a read error. The V gene is TRBV15, the J gene TRBJ1-5, with unresolved D. The CDR3 has 15 residues. Per germline, CDR1 LNHNV and CDR2 YYDKDF (reference sequence). The V and J ends lost 0 bases and 2 bases respectively, with 8 bases between them. The CDR3 DNA is TGTGCCACCAGCAGAGATTACCGCGGCAATCAGCCCCAGCATTTG. Residues: CATSRDYRGNQPQHL.

J is TRBJ2-2 and V is TRBV12-3 or TRBV12-4, with D perhaps matching TRBD1 or TRBD2 (6 bases each). There are 12 residues in the CDR3. Between the trimmed V and J ends, which lost 6 bases and 10 bases, there was a span of 12 bases. DNA for the CDR3: TGTGCCAGCAGCCAAAGGGGGGAGGAGCTGTTTTTT. Translating gives CASSQRGEELFF.

This clonotype was found a few times. This rearrangement joins TRBV12-3 or TRBV12-4 to TRBJ1-2; 7 positions match TRBD1. The length of the CDR3 is 13 residues. The trim removed 5 bases at V and 12 bases at J, leaving 12 bases unmatched. The CDR3 is CASSHRQGSRDTF. CDR3 DNA: TGTGCCAGCAGTCATCGACAGGGATCTAGGGACACCTTC.

For this clonotype: Likely a read error: the CDR3 ends without its conserved phenylalanine or tryptophan. The rearrangement links TRBV3-1 to TRBJ2-4; TRBD2 matches at 10 bases. The ends lost 3 bases at V and 5 bases at J; junction bases unmatched: 7. Per the germline V gene, CDR1 is LGHDT and CDR2 is YNNKEL (reference sequence). This CDR3 region has 16 residues. In nucleotides, the CDR3 is TGTGCCAGCAGCCATCCAACTAGCGGGGCGGAAAACATTCAGTACATC. Protein: CASSHPTSGAENIQYI.

This clonotype has a handful of counts. CDR3 region: CATRLQPTNEKLFF. For the CDR3, the DNA is TGTGCCACCAGGTTACAGCCAACTAATGAAAAACTGTTTTTT. V and J are TRBV15 and TRBJ1-4; no reliable D call. The V gene's germline CDR1 is LNHNV and CDR2 YYDKDF (reference sequence). The CDR3 length is 14 residues. V was cut by 6 bases and J by 0 bases, with 8 bases left in between.

This clonotype has more than one count but fewer than ten. This chain joins TRBV6-5 and TRBJ2-1; unclear D gene. Germline V gene data show CDR1 as MNHEY and CDR2 as SVGAGI. The length of the CDR3 is 13 residues. V shed 8 bases and J shed 8 bases, with 16 bases lying between them. The CDR3 reads CASHTLMGDEQFF. DNA of the CDR3: TGTGCCAGCCATACACTTATGGGCGATGAGCAGTTCTTC.

The genes are TRBV4-1 and TRBJ2-7; D unresolved. Germline loops: CDR1 MGHRA, CDR2 YSYEKL. The CDR3 runs 14 residues. V was trimmed by 1 base and J by 2 bases, leaving 9 bases between them. The CDR3: CASSQVFLPYEQYF. In DNA form, the CDR3 reads TGCGCCAGCAGCCAAGTTTTCCTACCCTACGAGCAGTACTTC.